This T cell receptor (beta chain) originates from a study of cytomegalovirus exposure and HLA in healthy donors. The V gene's germline CDR1 is SGHRS and CDR2 YFSETQ. Trimming stripped 0 bases from V and 4 bases from J, with 16 bases between. The CDR3 is 17 amino acids. PCR involved 60 Vbeta and 13 Jbeta primers. Clones were sequenced by immunoSEQ multiplex PCR, and TCRdb holds only the in-frame ones, with some missing. The sample includes approximately 170,000 clones, around 83% seen only once; the top ten take about 4%. Sequencing was done on a sample of PBMCs. This chain joins TRBV5-1 and TRBJ1-4, with D possibly TRBD1 on 6 matching bases. This receptor was identified in a man aged 50-60 years in good health and CMV-seropositive. In DNA, the CDR3 is TGCGCCAGCAGCTTGGCTCCGGGACTAGGGGGTAATGAAAAACTGTTTTTT. This encodes CASSLAPGLGGNEKLFF.